The 10 T cell receptor beta chains reported below all come from one sample, sequenced in a study of T cell responses to AZD1222 COVID-19 vaccine. The data were produced by immunoSEQ multiplex PCR, yet TCRdb's version contains in-frame clones alone and is incomplete. The profile covers 90,000 to 100,000 clones, with more than 85% appearing a single time and under 8.5% taken by the ten largest. The specimen was peripheral blood, collected on day 0 of AZD1222 vaccination. Source of these receptors: an adult in good health.

V gene TRBV28 combines with J gene TRBJ2-1; 8 bases agree with TRBD2. V was pared by 10 bases and J by 7 bases, with 18 bases of the junction left unmatched. Germline V gene sequence: CDR1 MDHEN, CDR2 SYDVKM. The CDR3 sequence is 16 residues long. The CDR3 sequence is CATDNPLGTSLNEQFF. CDR3 coding DNA: TGTGCCACCGATAACCCGCTCGGGACTAGTCTAAATGAGCAGTTCTTC.

The chain employs TRBV19 and TRBJ2-3, with TRBD1 matching over 11 bases. Per germline, CDR1 LNHDA and CDR2 SQIVND (reference sequence). V shed 6 bases and J 0 bases; nucleotides not matched to a gene: 8. CDR3 length: 17 amino acids. The CDR3, as DNA: TGTGCCAGTAGCAGGACAGGGGGCTTTCCTAGCACAGATACGCAGTATTTT. This sequence encodes CASSRTGGFPSTDTQYF.

The gene calls are TRBV7-8 and TRBJ1-4; the match to TRBD1 covers 8 bases. The trim removed 4 bases at V and 4 bases at J, leaving 5 bases unmatched. This CDR3 is built from 15 residues. Germline lookup yields CDR1 SGHVS and CDR2 FQNEAQ. The CDR3 DNA reads as TGTGCCAGCAGCTCCACAGGGGGGGTTAATGAAAAACTGTTTTTT. It specifies CASSSTGGVNEKLFF.

The gene calls are TRBV19 and TRBJ1-5, with 10 bases fitting TRBD1. V shed 3 bases, J shed 6 bases, and the junction held 2 bases outside the gene matches. This CDR3 has 14 residues. The germline V gene has CDR1 LNHDA and CDR2 SQIVND (reference sequence). Here the CDR3 DNA reads TGTGCCAGTAGTATTGGGACAGGGGCTCAGCCCCAGCATTTT. Translation gives CASSIGTGAQPQHF.

The chain has TRBV19 and TRBJ2-3, with D possibly matching TRBD2 (5 bases). The CDR3 length is 16 residues. The germline CDR1 and CDR2 sequences are LNHDA and SQIVND (reference sequence). Deletions cut 7 bases from V and 0 bases from J, with 17 bases between. The CDR3 nucleotides read TGTGCCAGTATTGAGGGTTTGATACGAAGCACAGATACGCAGTATTTT. Protein product: CASIEGLIRSTDTQYF. Drawing the rest from reference TRBV19 and TRBJ2-3, the complete variable domain is DGGITQSPKYLFRKEGQNVTLSCEQNLNHDAMYWYRQDPGQGLRLIYYSQIVNDFQKGDIAEGYSVSREKKESFPLTVTSAQKNPTAFYLCASIEGLIRSTDTQYFGPGTRLTVL.

The chain carries TRBV5-1 and TRBJ1-1; TRBD1 is a possible D gene (5 bases). This CDR3 comprises 15 residues. CDR1 SGHRS and CDR2 YFSETQ come from the germline V gene. The V gene lost 3 bases and the J gene lost 2 bases, with 14 bases spanning the gap. Written as DNA, the CDR3 is TGCGCCAGCAGCTCCGTAATCGGGGGAAACACTGAAGCTTTCTTT. Protein sequence: CASSSVIGGNTEAFF.

This clone was picked up a small number of times. V is TRBV6-2 or TRBV6-3 and J is TRBJ1-6, with TRBD1 matching over 9 bases. Germline CDR1 and CDR2: MNHEY and SVGEGT. This CDR3 is built from 17 residues. Trimming removed 3 bases from V and 2 bases from J; junction bases left unmatched: 5. The CDR3 reads CASSYYGTGTYNSPLHF. The DNA for the CDR3 is TGTGCCAGCAGTTATTACGGGACAGGGACCTATAATTCACCCCTCCACTTT.

The J gene is TRBJ1-1, the V gene TRBV5-1; TRBD1 is a possible D gene (5 bases). The V end was cut by 3 bases, the J end by 10 bases, with 19 bases between. CDR1 and CDR2 from the germline V gene are SGHRS and YFSETQ. The CDR3 covers 14 residues. The DNA of the CDR3 is TGCGCCAGCAGCTCCAACGCGGACGCCGACAGAGCTTTCTTT. This translates into CASSSNADADRAFF.

About this clone itself: One junction end disagrees with the germline gene, perhaps due to a read error. The J gene is TRBJ2-1, the V gene TRBV7-3; D unclear. CDR3 length equals 8 residues. Germline V lookup: CDR1 SGHTA, CDR2 FQGTGA. CDR3 coding DNA: TGTGCCAGCAGCTTAAAGGTCTTC. Protein: CASSLKVF.

This chain links TRBV6-5 with TRBJ2-7; TRBD1 aligns across 11 bases. Germline V lookup: CDR1 MNHEY, CDR2 SVGAGI. J lost 6 bases, V lost 6 bases, and 4 bases had no gene match. This CDR3 is 13 amino acids long. This chain's CDR3 is CASRDRGLGEQYF. DNA for the CDR3: TGTGCCAGCAGGGACAGGGGGCTGGGCGAGCAGTACTTC.